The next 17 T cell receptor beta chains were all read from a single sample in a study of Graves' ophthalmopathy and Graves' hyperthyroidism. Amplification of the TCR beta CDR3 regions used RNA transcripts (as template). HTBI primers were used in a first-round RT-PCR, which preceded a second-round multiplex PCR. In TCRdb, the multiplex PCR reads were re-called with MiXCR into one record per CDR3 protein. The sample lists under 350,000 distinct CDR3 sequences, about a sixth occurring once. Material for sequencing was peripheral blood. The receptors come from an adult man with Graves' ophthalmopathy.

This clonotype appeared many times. This chain's CDR3 is CASSVARGNTIYF. The DNA of the CDR3 is TGTGCCAGCAGCGTAGCTCGGGGAAACACCATATATTTT. The gene calls are TRBV9 and TRBJ1-3, with no clear D. The CDR3 is made up of 13 amino acids. The germline V gene has CDR1 SGDLS and CDR2 YYNGEE. With 0 bases removed from V and 4 bases from J, the gap between germline ends came to 5 bases. Full variable domain (rest looked up from reference TRBV9 and TRBJ1-3): DSGVTQTPKHLITATGQRVTLRCSPRSGDLSVYWYQQSLDQGLQFLIQYYNGEERAKGNILERFSAQQFPDLHSELNLSSLELGDSALYFCASSVARGNTIYFGEGSWLTVV.

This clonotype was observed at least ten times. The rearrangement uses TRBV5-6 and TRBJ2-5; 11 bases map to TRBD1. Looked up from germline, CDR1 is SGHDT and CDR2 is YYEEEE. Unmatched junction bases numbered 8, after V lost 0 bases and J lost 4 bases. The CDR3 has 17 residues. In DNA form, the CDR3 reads TGTGCCAGCAGCTTGGTGGGACGGACAGGGGGCGCAGAGACCCAGTACTTC. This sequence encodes CASSLVGRTGGAETQYF. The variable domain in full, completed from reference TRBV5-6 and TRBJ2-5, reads DAGVTQSPTHLIKTRGQQVTLRCSPKSGHDTVSWYQQALGQGPQFIFQYYEEEERQRGNFPDRFSGHQFPNYSSELNVNALLLGDSALYLCASSLVGRTGGAETQYFGPGTRLLVL.

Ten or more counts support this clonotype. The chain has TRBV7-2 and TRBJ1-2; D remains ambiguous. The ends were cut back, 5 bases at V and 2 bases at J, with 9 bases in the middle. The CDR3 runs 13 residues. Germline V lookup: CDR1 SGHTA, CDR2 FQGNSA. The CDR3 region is CASSPIGNYGYTF. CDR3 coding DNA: TGTGCCAGCAGCCCCATTGGCAACTATGGCTACACCTTC.

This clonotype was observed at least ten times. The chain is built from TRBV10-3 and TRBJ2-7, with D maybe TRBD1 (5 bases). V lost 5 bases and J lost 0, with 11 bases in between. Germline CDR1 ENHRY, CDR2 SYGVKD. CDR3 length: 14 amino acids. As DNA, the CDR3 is TGTGCCATCAGTTCCAGGGTTAGCTCCTACGAGCAGTACTTC. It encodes CAISSRVSSYEQYF.

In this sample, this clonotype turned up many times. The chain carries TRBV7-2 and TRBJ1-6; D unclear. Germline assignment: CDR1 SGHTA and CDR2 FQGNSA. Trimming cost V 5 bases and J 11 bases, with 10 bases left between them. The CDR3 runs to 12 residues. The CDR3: CASSPRMPPLHF. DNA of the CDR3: TGTGCCAGCAGCCCGCGGATGCCACCCCTCCACTTT.

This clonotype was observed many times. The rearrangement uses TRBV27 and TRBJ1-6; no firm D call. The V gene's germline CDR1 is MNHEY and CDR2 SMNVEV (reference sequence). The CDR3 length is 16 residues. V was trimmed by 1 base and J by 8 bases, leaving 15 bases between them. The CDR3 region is CASSLLLDRGDSPLHF. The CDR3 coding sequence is TGTGCCAGCAGTTTATTATTGGATCGTGGCGATTCACCCCTCCACTTT.

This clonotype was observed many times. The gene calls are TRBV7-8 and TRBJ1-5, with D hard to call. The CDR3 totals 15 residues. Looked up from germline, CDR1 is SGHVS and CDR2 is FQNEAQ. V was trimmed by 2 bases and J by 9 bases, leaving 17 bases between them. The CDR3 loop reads CASSLSADPNTPQHF. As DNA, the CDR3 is TGTGCCAGCAGCTTATCTGCAGACCCTAACACGCCCCAGCATTTT.

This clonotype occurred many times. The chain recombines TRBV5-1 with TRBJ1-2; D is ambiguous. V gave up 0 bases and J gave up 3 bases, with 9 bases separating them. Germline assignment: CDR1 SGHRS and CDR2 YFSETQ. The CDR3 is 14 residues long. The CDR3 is CASSLVASDYGYTF. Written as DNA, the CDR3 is TGCGCCAGCAGCTTGGTTGCCAGCGACTATGGCTACACCTTC.

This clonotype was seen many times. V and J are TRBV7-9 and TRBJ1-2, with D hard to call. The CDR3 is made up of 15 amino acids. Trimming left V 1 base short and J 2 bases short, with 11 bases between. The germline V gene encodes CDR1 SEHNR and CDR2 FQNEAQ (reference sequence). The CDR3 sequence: CASSLDTGTNYGYTF. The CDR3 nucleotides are TGTGCCAGCAGCTTAGATACGGGAACGAACTATGGCTACACCTTC. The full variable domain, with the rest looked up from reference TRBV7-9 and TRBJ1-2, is DTGVSQNPRHKITKRGQNVTFRCDPISEHNRLYWYRQTLGQGPEFLTYFQNEAQLEKSRLLSDRFSAERPKGSFSTLEIQRTEQGDSAMYLCASSLDTGTNYGYTFGSGTRLTVV.

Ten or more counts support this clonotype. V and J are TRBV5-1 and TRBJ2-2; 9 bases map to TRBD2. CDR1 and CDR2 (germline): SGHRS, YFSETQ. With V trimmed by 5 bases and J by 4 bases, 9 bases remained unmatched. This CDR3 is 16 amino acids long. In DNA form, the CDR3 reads TGCGCCAGCAGTCCATCCGGGACTAGCAGCACCGGGGAGCTGTTTTTT. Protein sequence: CASSPSGTSSTGELFF.

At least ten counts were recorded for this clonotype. The DNA for the CDR3 is TGTGCCTGGAGTGAGTATAGCCCCTACGAGCAGTACTTC. Protein: CAWSEYSPYEQYF. This rearrangement joins TRBV30 to TRBJ2-7; no firm D call. This CDR3 comprises 13 residues. Germline V gene sequence: CDR1 GTSNPN, CDR2 SVGIG (reference sequence). Trimming stripped 1 base from V and 2 bases from J, with 9 bases between. The complete variable domain, with remaining parts taken from reference TRBV30 and TRBJ2-7, reads SQTIHQWPATLVQPVGSPLSLECTVEGTSNPNLYWYRQAAGRGLQLLFYSVGIGQISSEVPQNLSASRPQDRQFILSSKKLLLSDSGFYLCAWSEYSPYEQYFGPGTRLTVT.

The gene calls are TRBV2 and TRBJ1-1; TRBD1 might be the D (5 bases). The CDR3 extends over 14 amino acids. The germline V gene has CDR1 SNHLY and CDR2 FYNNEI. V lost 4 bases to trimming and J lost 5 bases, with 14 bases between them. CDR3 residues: CASSAREAGTEAFF. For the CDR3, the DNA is TGTGCCAGCAGTGCCAGGGAAGCGGGAACTGAAGCTTTCTTT.

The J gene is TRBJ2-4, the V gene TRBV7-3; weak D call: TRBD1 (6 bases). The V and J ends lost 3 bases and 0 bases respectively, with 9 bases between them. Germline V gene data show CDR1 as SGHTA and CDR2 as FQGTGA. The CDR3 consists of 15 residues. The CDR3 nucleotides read TGTGCCAGCAGCTTCCGAGGGGGAGCCAAAAACATTCAGTACTTC. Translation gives CASSFRGGAKNIQYF. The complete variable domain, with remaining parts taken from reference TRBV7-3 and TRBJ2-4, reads GAGVSQTPSNKVTEKGKYVELRCDPISGHTALYWYRQSLGQGPEFLIYFQGTGAADDSGLPNDRFFAVRPEGSVSTLKIQRTERGDSAVYLCASSFRGGAKNIQYFGAGTRLSVL.

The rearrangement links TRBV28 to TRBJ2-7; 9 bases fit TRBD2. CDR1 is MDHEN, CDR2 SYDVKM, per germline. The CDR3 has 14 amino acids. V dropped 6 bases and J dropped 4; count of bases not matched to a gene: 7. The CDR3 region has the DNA TGTGCCAGCAGAGTTAGCGGGAGCCCTTACGAGCAGTACTTC. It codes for CASRVSGSPYEQYF.

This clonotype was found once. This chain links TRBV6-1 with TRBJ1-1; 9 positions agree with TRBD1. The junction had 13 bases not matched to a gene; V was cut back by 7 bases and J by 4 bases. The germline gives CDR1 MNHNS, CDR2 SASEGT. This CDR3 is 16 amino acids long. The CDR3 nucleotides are TGTGCCAGCACCGCGGACAGGGGAGGTATGGGCACTGAAGCTTTCTTT. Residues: CASTADRGGMGTEAFF.

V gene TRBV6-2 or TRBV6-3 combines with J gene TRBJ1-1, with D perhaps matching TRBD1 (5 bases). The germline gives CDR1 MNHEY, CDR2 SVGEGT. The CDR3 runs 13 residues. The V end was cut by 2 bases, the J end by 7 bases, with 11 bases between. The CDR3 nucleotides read TGTGCCAGCAGTTACGGGGCAGGGTATGAAGCTTTCTTT. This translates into CASSYGAGYEAFF.

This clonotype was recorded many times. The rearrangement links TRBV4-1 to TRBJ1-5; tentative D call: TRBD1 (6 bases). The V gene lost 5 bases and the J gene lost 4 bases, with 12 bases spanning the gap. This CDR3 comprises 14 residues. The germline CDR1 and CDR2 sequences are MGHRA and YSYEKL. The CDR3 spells CASSRKGGNQPQHF. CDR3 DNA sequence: TGCGCCAGCAGCAGGAAAGGGGGGAATCAGCCCCAGCATTTT.